This is a list of T cell receptor beta chains from one sample in a study of shared clonotypes between healthy human individuals. Profiled with immunoSEQ multiplex PCR; TCRdb holds only in-frame clones, not every one. The sample contains a few million clones, approximately 95% of which appear only once. Sequenced material: naive CD4+ T cells sorted from blood. The receptors come from a man aged 18-30 years in good health. CDR3s include the opening cysteine and the closing phenylalanine or tryptophan. Each record gives: V gene, clone size, J gene, D gene, CDR3 protein, CDR3 DNA. The D gene is left open where the match is weak. The size entry is marked missing in some rows and otherwise reads once, few, many or a size class.

TRBV6-6	once	TRBJ2-2	NA	CASSSPRELFF	TGTGCCAGCAGTTCCCCCAGGGAGCTGTTTTTT
TRBV4-1	NA	TRBJ1-3	TRBD1	CASSQDPGGSGNTIYF	TGCGCCAGCAGCCAAGATCCAGGGGGCTCTGGAAACACCATATATTTT
TRBV5-1	few	TRBJ1-3	NA	CASSLSGNTIYF	TGCGCCAGCAGCTTGTCTGGAAACACCATATATTTT
TRBV5-1	once	TRBJ2-1	TRBD2	CASRATSGRANEQFF	TGCGCCAGCAGAGCCACTAGCGGGAGGGCGAATGAGCAGTTCTTC
TRBV4-1	once	TRBJ2-3	TRBD2	CASSHRKGFPAGAGGGDTQYF	TGCGCCAGCAGCCACAGGAAGGGCTTCCCAGCTGGAGCGGGAGGGGGGGATACGCAGTATTTT
TRBV28	once	TRBJ1-2	NA	CASSGGGTAKRGYTF	TGTGCCAGCAGTGGGGGAGGGACGGCCAAGAGAGGCTACACCTTC
TRBV2	NA	TRBJ2-1	NA	CASSEGRYSNEQFF	TGTGCCAGCAGTGAAGGCAGATACTCCAATGAGCAGTTCTTC
TRBV7-2	NA	TRBJ2-5	TRBD2	CAGQPAGAWETQYF	TGTGCCGGCCAGCCAGCGGGAGCTTGGGAGACCCAGTACTTC
TRBV5-1	NA	TRBJ1-5	TRBD1	CASSSGQGGFGNQPQHF	TGCGCCAGCAGCTCCGGACAGGGAGGTTTTGGCAATCAGCCCCAGCATTTT
TRBV6-1	NA	TRBJ2-7	NA	CASSGQVPSYEQYF	TGTGCCAGCAGTGGACAGGTTCCCTCCTACGAGCAGTACTTC
TRBV7-9	NA	TRBJ2-5	TRBD1	CASSSSGTGGKETQYF	TGTGCCAGCAGCTCCTCCGGGACAGGGGGCAAGGAGACCCAGTACTTC
TRBV4-1	NA	TRBJ1-1	NA	CASSQEGYFSEAFF	TGCGCCAGCAGCCAAGAAGGTTATTTTTCTGAAGCTTTCTTT
TRBV7-9	NA	TRBJ1-1	NA	CASSSTGGNTEAFF	TGTGCCAGCAGCTCGACGGGGGGGAACACTGAAGCTTTCTTT
TRBV6-5	NA	TRBJ2-2	NA	CASSILPENTGELFF	TGTGCCAGCTCAATCCTGCCGGAGAACACCGGGGAGCTGTTTTTT
TRBV30	once	TRBJ1-4	NA	CAWLATPGTGNEKLFF	TGTGCCTGGTTAGCCACTCCCGGGACCGGTAATGAAAAACTGTTTTTT
TRBV2	NA	TRBJ1-3	TRBD1	CASSGGTGSGNTIYF	TGTGCCAGCAGTGGAGGGACAGGGTCTGGAAACACCATATATTTT
TRBV5-5	once	TRBJ1-3	NA	CASSLVTVGNTIYF	TGTGCCAGCAGCTTGGTAACCGTCGGAAACACCATATATTTT
TRBV5-6	NA	TRBJ1-1	NA	CASSLLIQVDTEAFF	TGTGCCAGCAGCTTGCTAATCCAGGTGGACACTGAAGCTTTCTTT
TRBV5-4	few	TRBJ1-1	TRBD1	CASSPTPYRGTNTEAFF	TGTGCCAGCAGCCCAACCCCCTACAGGGGGACTAACACTGAAGCTTTCTTT
TRBV30	NA	TRBJ2-6	NA	CAWTKGGLWGANVLTF	TGTGCCTGGACCAAGGGTGGCCTTTGGGGGGCCAACGTCCTGACTTTC
TRBV30	NA	TRBJ1-2	TRBD1	CAWSPRDRLLYGYTF	TGTGCCTGGAGTCCCCGGGACAGGCTTCTCTATGGCTACACCTTC
TRBV6-1	once	TRBJ1-2	NA	CAAERGEGYGYTF	TGTGCCGCCGAGCGAGGTGAGGGCTATGGCTACACCTTC
TRBV7-8	NA	TRBJ1-2	TRBD1	CASSLESATGSYGYTF	TGTGCCAGCAGCTTAGAGAGCGCGACAGGGAGCTATGGCTACACCTTC
TRBV5-1	NA	TRBJ2-2	TRBD2	CASTSGVNTGELFF	TGCGCCAGCACTAGCGGGGTGAACACCGGGGAGCTGTTTTTT
TRBV7-9	NA	TRBJ2-7	NA	CASSLAAEPYEQYF	TGTGCCAGCAGCTTAGCGGCTGAACCCTACGAGCAGTACTTC
TRBV15	NA	TRBJ2-6	NA	CATSRDGKGPSGANVLTF	TGTGCCACCAGCAGAGATGGCAAAGGTCCCTCTGGGGCCAACGTCCTGACTTTC
TRBV5-1	once	TRBJ2-2	NA	CASKGKNTGELFF	TGCGCCAGCAAGGGGAAGAACACCGGGGAGCTGTTTTTT
TRBV11-1	NA	TRBJ1-5	NA	CASSLPGHIQLSNQPQHF	TGTGCCAGCAGCTTACCGGGACACATCCAACTAAGCAATCAGCCCCAGCATTTT
TRBV4-1	NA	TRBJ1-1	NA	CASSQAYSTEAFF	TGCGCCAGCAGCCAAGCATATTCCACTGAAGCTTTCTTT
TRBV7-2	NA	TRBJ1-4	NA	CASSGAGSSIGEKLFF	TGTGCCAGCAGTGGGGCAGGCTCATCAATAGGGGAAAAACTGTTTTTT
TRBV7-2	NA	TRBJ2-7	NA	CASSLLASYEQYF	TGTGCCAGCAGCTTGCTAGCGAGCTACGAGCAGTACTTC
TRBV5-1	NA	TRBJ2-5	NA	CASSTYSGAFQETQYF	TGCGCCAGCAGCACTTACTCGGGAGCGTTCCAAGAGACCCAGTACTTC
TRBV5-4	NA	TRBJ2-7	TRBD2	CASSLGGLAGGIYEQYF	TGTGCCAGCAGCTTGGGCGGGCTAGCGGGAGGGATCTACGAGCAGTACTTC
TRBV5-4	NA	TRBJ2-3	NA	CASSRPTDTQYF	TGTGCCAGCAGCCGACCTACAGATACGCAGTATTTT
TRBV27	NA	TRBJ1-2	TRBD1	CASSPRTGIYGYTF	TGTGCCAGCAGTCCGCGGACAGGGATCTATGGCTACACCTTC
TRBV2	NA	TRBJ2-5	TRBD2	CASIQTSGKETQYF	TGTGCCAGCATCCAGACTAGCGGGAAGGAGACCCAGTACTTC
TRBV2	NA	TRBJ1-2	NA	CASTGTQGILGYTF	TGTGCCAGTACCGGGACCCAGGGCATATTGGGCTACACCTTC
TRBV4-1	NA	TRBJ2-3	TRBD2	CASSRRGRDPDTQYF	TGCGCCAGCAGCCGGAGAGGGAGGGATCCAGATACGCAGTATTTT
TRBV6-1	NA	TRBJ1-2	TRBD1	CASSLQGQGGYTF	TGTGCCAGCAGTCTCCAGGGACAGGGCGGCTACACCTTC
TRBV10-3	NA	TRBJ2-5	NA	CAISDSLLGTQYF	TGTGCCATCAGTGACTCTCTATTGGGGACCCAGTACTTC
TRBV6-6	NA	TRBJ1-6	TRBD1	CASRSGQVNSPLHF	TGTGCCAGCAGATCGGGACAGGTTAATTCACCCCTCCACTTT
TRBV10-1	few	TRBJ2-1	NA	CASSASSKQFF	TGCGCCAGCAGTGCGTCAAGTAAGCAGTTCTTC
TRBV5-8	NA	TRBJ2-1	NA	CASSEGGQTVWGEQFF	TGTGCCAGCAGCGAGGGGGGACAGACCGTTTGGGGTGAGCAGTTCTTC
TRBV6-6	NA	TRBJ1-1	NA	CANRPGPGFPGTEAFF	TGTGCCAACCGACCGGGACCCGGCTTCCCGGGCACTGAAGCTTTCTTT
TRBV28	NA	TRBJ1-2	NA	CASSSPMGRQAVFSLYGYTF	TGTGCCAGCAGTTCCCCTATGGGTCGACAGGCCGTGTTCTCGCTCTATGGCTACACCTTC
TRBV4-1	NA	TRBJ2-5	NA	CASSQGIRQETQYF	TGCGCCAGCAGCCAAGGGATCAGACAAGAGACCCAGTACTTC
TRBV5-3	once	TRBJ1-5	TRBD1	CARSLYDRGYSNQPQHF	TGTGCCAGAAGCTTGTACGACAGGGGCTATTCAAATCAGCCCCAGCATTTT
TRBV7-7	NA	TRBJ2-5	NA	CASSLGLSGGETQYF	TGTGCTAGCAGCTTAGGGCTGAGCGGAGGGGAGACCCAGTACTTC
TRBV10-3	few	TRBJ1-4	NA	CAISDGEGELFF	TGTGCCATCAGTGATGGTGAAGGGGAACTGTTTTTT
TRBV30	NA	TRBJ2-2	NA	CAWSVRGGELFF	TGTGCCTGGAGTGTACGCGGCGGGGAGCTGTTTTTT
TRBV5-1	NA	TRBJ2-7	TRBD1	CASSLLAGGYYEQYF	TGCGCCAGCAGCCTGTTGGCAGGGGGCTATTACGAGCAGTACTTC
TRBV19	few	TRBJ2-2	NA	CASNLRTGELFF	TGTGCCAGTAACCTCAGAACCGGGGAGCTGTTTTTT
TRBV6-6	NA	TRBJ1-6	NA	CASSYQYAGDRSPLHF	TGTGCCAGCAGTTACCAGTACGCTGGCGACCGTTCACCCCTCCACTTT
TRBV19	NA	TRBJ1-5	NA	CASSDTSFSNQPQHF	TGTGCCAGTAGTGACACATCTTTCAGCAATCAGCCCCAGCATTTT
TRBV11-2	NA	TRBJ2-1	TRBD2	CASSLGGGAPSYNEQFF	TGTGCCAGCAGCTTGGGCGGGGGGGCCCCCTCCTACAATGAGCAGTTCTTC
TRBV5-6	NA	TRBJ1-1	TRBD1	CASSLAGQLIAEAFF	TGTGCCAGCAGCTTGGCGGGACAGCTCATCGCTGAAGCTTTCTTT
TRBV7-9	NA	TRBJ1-4	NA	CASSLVPTNEKLFF	TGTGCCAGCAGCTTGGTTCCAACTAATGAAAAACTGTTTTTT